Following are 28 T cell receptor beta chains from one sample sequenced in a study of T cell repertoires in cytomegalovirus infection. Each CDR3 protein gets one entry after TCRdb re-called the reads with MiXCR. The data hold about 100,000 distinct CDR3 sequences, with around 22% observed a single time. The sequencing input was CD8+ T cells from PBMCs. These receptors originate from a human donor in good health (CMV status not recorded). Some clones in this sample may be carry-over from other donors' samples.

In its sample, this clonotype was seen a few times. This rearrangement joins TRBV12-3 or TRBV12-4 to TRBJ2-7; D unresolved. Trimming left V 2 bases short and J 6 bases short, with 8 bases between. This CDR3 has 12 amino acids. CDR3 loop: CASSLKVLEQYF. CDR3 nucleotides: TGTGCCAGCAGTTTAAAGGTCCTCGAGCAGTACTTC.

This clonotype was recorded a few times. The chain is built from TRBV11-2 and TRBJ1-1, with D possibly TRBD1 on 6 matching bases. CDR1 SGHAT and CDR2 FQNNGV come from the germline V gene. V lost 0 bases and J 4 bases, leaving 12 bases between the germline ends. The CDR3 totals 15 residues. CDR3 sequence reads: CASSLDGLGGTEAFF. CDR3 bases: TGTGCCAGCAGCTTAGATGGCTTAGGGGGCACTGAAGCTTTCTTT.

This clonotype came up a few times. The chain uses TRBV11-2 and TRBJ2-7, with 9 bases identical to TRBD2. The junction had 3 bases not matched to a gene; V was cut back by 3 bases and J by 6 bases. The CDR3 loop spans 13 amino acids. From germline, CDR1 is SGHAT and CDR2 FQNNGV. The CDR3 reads CASSFSGSPEQYF. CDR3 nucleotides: TGTGCCAGCAGCTTTAGCGGGAGTCCCGAGCAGTACTTC.

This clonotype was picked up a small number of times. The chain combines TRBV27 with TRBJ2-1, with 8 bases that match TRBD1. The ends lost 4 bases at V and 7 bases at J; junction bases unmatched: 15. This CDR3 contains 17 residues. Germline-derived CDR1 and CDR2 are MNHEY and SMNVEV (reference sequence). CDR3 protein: CASSSPLQGAWGNEQFF. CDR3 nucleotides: TGTGCCAGCAGTTCCCCCCTTCAGGGGGCTTGGGGTAATGAGCAGTTCTTC.

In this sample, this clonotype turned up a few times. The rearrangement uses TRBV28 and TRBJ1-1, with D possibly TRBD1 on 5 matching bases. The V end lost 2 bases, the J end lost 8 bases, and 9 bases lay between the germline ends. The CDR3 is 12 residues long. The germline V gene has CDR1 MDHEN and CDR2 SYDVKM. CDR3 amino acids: CASSLLQAEAFF. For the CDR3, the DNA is TGTGCCAGCAGTTTACTACAGGCAGAAGCTTTCTTT. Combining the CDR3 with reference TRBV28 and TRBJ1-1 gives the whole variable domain DVKVTQSSRYLVKRTGEKVFLECVQDMDHENMFWYRQDPGLGLRLIYFSYDVKMKEKGDIPEGYSVSREKKERFSLILESASTNQTSMYLCASSLLQAEAFFGQGTRLTVV.

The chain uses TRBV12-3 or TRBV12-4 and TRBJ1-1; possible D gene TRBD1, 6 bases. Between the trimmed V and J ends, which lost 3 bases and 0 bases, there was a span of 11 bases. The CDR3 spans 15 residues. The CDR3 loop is CASSFAGHLNTEAFF. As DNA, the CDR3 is TGTGCCAGCAGTTTTGCGGGACACCTGAACACTGAAGCTTTCTTT.

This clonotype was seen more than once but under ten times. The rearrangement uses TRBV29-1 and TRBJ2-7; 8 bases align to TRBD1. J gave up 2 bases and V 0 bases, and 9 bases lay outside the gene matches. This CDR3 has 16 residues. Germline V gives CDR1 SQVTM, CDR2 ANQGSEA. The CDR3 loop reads CSVEDFAGGQTYEQYF. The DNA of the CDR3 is TGCAGCGTTGAAGATTTTGCAGGGGGCCAGACCTACGAGCAGTACTTC.

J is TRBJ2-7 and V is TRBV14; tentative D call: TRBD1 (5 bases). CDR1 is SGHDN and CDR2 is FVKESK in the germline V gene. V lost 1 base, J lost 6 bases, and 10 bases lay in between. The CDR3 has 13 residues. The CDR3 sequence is CASSQGQGGEQYF. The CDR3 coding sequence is TGTGCCAGCAGCCAAGGGCAGGGTGGCGAGCAGTACTTC.

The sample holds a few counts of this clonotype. The chain's CDR3 is CASRAGADTQYF. The CDR3 DNA reads TGCGCCAGCAGGGCAGGGGCAGATACGCAGTATTTT. The chain joins TRBV5-1 to TRBJ2-3; D may be TRBD1 (6 bases). Between the trimmed V and J ends, which lost 5 bases and 4 bases, there was a span of 8 bases. CDR1 and CDR2 (germline): SGHRS, YFSETQ. The CDR3 runs 12 residues.

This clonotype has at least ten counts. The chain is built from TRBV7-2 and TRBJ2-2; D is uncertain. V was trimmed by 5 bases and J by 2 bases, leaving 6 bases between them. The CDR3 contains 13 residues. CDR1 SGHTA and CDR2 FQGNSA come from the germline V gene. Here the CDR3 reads CASSPQNTGELFF. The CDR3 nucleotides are TGTGCCAGCAGCCCTCAAAACACCGGGGAGCTGTTTTTT.

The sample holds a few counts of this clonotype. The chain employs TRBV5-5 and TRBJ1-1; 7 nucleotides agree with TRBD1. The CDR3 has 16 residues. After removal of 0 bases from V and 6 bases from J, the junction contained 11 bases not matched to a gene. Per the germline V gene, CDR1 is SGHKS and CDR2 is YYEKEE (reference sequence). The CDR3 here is CASSLAGGRADPEAFF. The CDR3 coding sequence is TGTGCCAGCAGCTTGGCAGGGGGACGGGCAGACCCTGAAGCTTTCTTT.

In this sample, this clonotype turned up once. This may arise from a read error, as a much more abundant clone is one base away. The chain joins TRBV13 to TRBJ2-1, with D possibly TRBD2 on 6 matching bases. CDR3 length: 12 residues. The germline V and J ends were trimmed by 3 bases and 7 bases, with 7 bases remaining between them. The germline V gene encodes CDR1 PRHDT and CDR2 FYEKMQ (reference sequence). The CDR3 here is CASSFSGNEQFF. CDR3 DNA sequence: TGTGCCAGCAGCTTTAGCGGAAATGAGCAGTTCTTC. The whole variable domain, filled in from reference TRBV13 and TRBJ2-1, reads AAGVIQSPRHLIKEKRETATLKCYPIPRHDTVYWYQQGPGQDPQFLISFYEKMQSDKGSIPDRFSAQQFSDYHSELNMSSLELGDSALYFCASSFSGNEQFFGPGTRLTVL.

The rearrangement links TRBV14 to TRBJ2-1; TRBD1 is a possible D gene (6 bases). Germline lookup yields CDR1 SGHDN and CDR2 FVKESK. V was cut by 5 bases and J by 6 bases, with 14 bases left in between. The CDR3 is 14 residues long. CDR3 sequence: CASSIRTVANEQFF. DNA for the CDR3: TGTGCCAGCAGCATTAGGACAGTAGCCAATGAGCAGTTCTTC.

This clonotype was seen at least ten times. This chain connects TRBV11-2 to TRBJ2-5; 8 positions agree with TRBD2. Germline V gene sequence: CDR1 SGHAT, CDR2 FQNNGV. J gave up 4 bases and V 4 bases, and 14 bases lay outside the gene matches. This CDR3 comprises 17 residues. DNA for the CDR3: TGTGCCAGCAGCTCCCCCGGGGGGGCCTTAGGAGGAGAGACCCAGTACTTC. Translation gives CASSSPGGALGGETQYF.

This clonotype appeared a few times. CDR3 nucleotides: TGCGCCAGCAGCCTCGAGACTAGCCCCTACGAGCAGTACTTC. This encodes CASSLETSPYEQYF. V is TRBV4-1 and J is TRBJ2-7; the match to TRBD2 covers 7 bases. Trimming at V came to 4 bases and at J to 2 bases, leaving 5 bases not matched to a gene. Germline V gene sequence: CDR1 MGHRA, CDR2 YSYEKL. CDR3 length: 14 amino acids.

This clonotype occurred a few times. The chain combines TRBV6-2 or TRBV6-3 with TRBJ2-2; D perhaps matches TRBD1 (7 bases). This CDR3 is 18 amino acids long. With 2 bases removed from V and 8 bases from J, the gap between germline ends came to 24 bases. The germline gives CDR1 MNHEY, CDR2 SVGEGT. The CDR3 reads CASSYPAVGRGTVGELFF. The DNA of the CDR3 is TGTGCCAGCAGTTACCCCGCTGTGGGCCGGGGGACAGTAGGGGAGCTGTTTTTT.

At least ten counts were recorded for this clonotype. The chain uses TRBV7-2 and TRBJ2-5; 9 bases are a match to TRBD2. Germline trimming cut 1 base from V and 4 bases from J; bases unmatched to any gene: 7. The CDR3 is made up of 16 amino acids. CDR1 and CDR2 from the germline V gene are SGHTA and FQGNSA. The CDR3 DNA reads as TGTGCCAGCAGCTTAGGACTAGCGGAGCGTGGAGAGACCCAGTACTTC. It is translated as CASSLGLAERGETQYF.

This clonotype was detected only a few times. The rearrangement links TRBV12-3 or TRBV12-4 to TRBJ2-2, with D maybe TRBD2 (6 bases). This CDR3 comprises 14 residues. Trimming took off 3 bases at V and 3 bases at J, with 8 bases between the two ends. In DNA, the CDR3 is TGTGCCAGCAGTTTTTGGGGGGACACCGGGGAGCTGTTTTTT. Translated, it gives CASSFWGDTGELFF.

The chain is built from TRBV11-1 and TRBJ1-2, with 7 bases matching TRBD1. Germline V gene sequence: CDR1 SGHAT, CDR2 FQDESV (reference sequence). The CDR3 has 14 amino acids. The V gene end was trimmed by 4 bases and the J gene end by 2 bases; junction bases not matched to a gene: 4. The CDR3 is CASSSLDRNYGYTF. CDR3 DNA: TGTGCCAGCAGCTCCCTGGACAGGAACTATGGCTACACCTTC.

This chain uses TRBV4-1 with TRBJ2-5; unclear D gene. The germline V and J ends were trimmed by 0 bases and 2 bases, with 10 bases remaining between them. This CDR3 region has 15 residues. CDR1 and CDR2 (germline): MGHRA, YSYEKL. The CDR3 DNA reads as TGCGCCAGCAGCCAAGATTTTGGGTTACAAGAGACCCAGTACTTC. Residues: CASSQDFGLQETQYF.

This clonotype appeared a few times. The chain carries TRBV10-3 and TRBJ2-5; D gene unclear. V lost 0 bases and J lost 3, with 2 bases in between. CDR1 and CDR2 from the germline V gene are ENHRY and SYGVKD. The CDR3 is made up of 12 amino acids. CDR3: CAISESKETQYF. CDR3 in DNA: TGTGCCATCAGTGAGTCCAAAGAGACCCAGTACTTC.

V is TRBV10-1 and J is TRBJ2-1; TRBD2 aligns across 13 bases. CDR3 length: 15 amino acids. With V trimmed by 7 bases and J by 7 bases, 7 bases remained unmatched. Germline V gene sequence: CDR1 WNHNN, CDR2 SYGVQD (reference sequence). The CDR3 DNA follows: TGCGCCAGCACCAGCGGACTAGCGGGAGAGAATGAGCAGTTCTTC. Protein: CASTSGLAGENEQFF.

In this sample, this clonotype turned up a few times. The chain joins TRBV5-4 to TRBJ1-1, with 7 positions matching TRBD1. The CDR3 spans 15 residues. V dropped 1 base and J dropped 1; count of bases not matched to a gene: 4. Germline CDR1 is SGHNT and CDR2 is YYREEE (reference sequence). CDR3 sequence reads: CASSLLGTANTEAFF. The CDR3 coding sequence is TGTGCCAGCAGCTTGTTGGGGACAGCGAACACTGAAGCTTTCTTT.

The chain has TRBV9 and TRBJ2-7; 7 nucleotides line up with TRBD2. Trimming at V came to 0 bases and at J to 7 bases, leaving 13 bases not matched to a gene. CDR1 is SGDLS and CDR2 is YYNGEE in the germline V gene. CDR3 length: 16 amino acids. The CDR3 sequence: CASSVGGGPMWEEQYF. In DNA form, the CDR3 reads TGTGCCAGCAGCGTAGGGGGAGGGCCAATGTGGGAAGAGCAGTACTTC.

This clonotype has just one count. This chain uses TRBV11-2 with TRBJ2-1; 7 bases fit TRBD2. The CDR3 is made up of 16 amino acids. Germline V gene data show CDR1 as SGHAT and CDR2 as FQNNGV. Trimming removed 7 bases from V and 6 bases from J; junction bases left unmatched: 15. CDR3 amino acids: CASTPGEGTAGNEQFF. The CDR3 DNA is TGTGCCAGCACCCCGGGGGAGGGGACCGCTGGCAATGAGCAGTTCTTC.

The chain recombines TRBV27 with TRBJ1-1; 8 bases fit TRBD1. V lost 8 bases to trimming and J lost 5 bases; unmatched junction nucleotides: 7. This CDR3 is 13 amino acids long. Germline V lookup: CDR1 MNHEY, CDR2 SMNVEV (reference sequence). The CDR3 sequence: CASQDRARTEAFF. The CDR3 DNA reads TGTGCCAGCCAGGACAGGGCGAGGACTGAAGCTTTCTTT.

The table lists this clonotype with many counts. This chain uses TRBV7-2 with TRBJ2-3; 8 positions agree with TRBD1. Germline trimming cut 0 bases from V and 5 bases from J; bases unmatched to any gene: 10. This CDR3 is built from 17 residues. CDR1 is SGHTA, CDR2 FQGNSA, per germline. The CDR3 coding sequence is TGTGCCAGCAGCTTAGCGCCGTCGGCGGGGACAGGAGATACGCAGTATTTT. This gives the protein CASSLAPSAGTGDTQYF.

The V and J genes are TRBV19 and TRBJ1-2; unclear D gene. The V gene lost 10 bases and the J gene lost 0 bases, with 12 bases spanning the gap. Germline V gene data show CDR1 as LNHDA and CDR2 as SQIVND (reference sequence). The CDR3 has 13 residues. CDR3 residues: CATTEYANYGYTF. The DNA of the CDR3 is TGTGCCACCACGGAATACGCTAACTATGGCTACACCTTC.